The TCR beta chain under discussion was sequenced for a study of response to subunit inactivated influenza vaccine. Study findings and constraints: Authors suggested seasonal influenza vaccinations each recruit few new T cells.

TCRdb called the RT-PCR reads again in MiXCR, with one record for every CDR3 protein. This repertoire shows 700,000 to 900,000 distinct CDR3 sequences, about 20% found once; its top ten account for 10%. To note about this clonotype: What it binds is not known.

The V gene's germline CDR1 is WSHSY and CDR2 SAAADI. The CDR3 consists of 13 residues. V was cut by 0 bases and J by 6 bases, with 5 bases left in between. The input for sequencing was PBMCs from blood, taken around 5 days after vaccination. The genes are TRBV10-2 and TRBJ2-2; no reliable D call. The receptor comes from a man aged 50 to 60 who received an inactivated influenza vaccine. CDR3 DNA: TGCGCCAGCAGTGAGTCGTTGGCCGGGGAGCTGTTTTTT. Its translation: CASSESLAGELFF.